The 8 T cell receptor beta chains presented below share a single source sample, sequenced in a study of blood T cell repertoires in COVID-19. TCRdb's copy holds only in-frame clones and misses some; the assay was immunoSEQ multiplex PCR. The sample includes 220,000 or so clones, 85% to 90% of them seen just once. Sequencing was carried out using PBMCs or T cells enriched from blood (not recorded which). The receptors stem from a man aged 50 to 60 who had been exposed to COVID-19.

CDR3 region: CASSLARSEPSPLHF. The CDR3 DNA is TGCGCCAGCAGCTTGGCCAGGTCCGAGCCCTCACCCCTCCACTTT. The gene calls are TRBV5-1 and TRBJ1-6; no reliable D call. V was cut by 0 bases and J by 10 bases, with 14 bases left in between. The CDR3 has 15 amino acids. The germline CDR1 and CDR2 sequences are SGHRS and YFSETQ. Based on the CDR3 plus reference TRBV5-1 and TRBJ1-6, the full variable domain is KAGVTQTPRYLIKTRGQQVTLSCSPISGHRSVSWYQQTPGQGLQFLFEYFSETQRNKGNFPGRFSGRQFSNSRSEMNVSTLELGDSALYLCASSLARSEPSPLHFGNGTRLTVT.

The CDR3 loop is CASQDWTAGGRHSPLHF. The CDR3 nucleotides read TGTGCCAGCCAAGATTGGACAGCCGGTGGGCGGCATTCACCCCTCCACTTT. The chain employs TRBV19 and TRBJ1-6; maybe TRBD1 (6 bases). Trimming left V 9 bases short and J 8 bases short, with 26 bases between. This CDR3 region has 17 residues. Germline CDR1 LNHDA, CDR2 SQIVND (reference sequence).

This chain's CDR3 is CAIIRVPSSGANVLTF. CDR3 nucleotides: TGTGCCATCATCAGGGTCCCTAGCTCTGGGGCCAACGTCCTGACTTTC. The chain combines TRBV2 with TRBJ2-6, with a tentative D call TRBD1 (5 bases). V gave up 10 bases and J gave up 0 bases, with 16 bases separating them. The CDR3 spans 16 residues. CDR1 and CDR2 from the germline V gene are SNHLY and FYNNEI. The variable domain in full, with the rest retrieved from reference TRBV2 and TRBJ2-6, is EPEVTQTPSHQVTQMGQEVILRCVPISNHLYFYWYRQILGQKVEFLVSFYNNEISEKSEIFDDQFSVERPDGSNFTLKIRSTKLEDSAMYFCAIIRVPSSGANVLTFGAGSRLTVL.

V usage is TRBV7-2 and J usage is TRBJ2-1, with 9 bases fitting TRBD1. Germline assignment: CDR1 SGHTA and CDR2 FQGNSA. The CDR3 spans 17 residues. V shed 5 bases, J shed 4 bases, and the junction held 12 bases outside the gene matches. CDR3 bases: TGTGCCAGCAGCACCCGAACCGGGACAGGGCGGTACAATGAGCAGTTCTTC. It encodes CASSTRTGTGRYNEQFF. Together with reference TRBV7-2 and TRBJ2-1, the CDR3 gives the full variable domain: GAGVSQSPSNKVTEKGKDVELRCDPISGHTALYWYRQSLGQGLEFLIYFQGNSAPDKSGLPSDRFSAERTGGSVSTLTIQRTQQEDSAVYLCASSTRTGTGRYNEQFFGPGTRLTVL.

The rearrangement links TRBV11-2 to TRBJ1-5, with 7 bases that match TRBD1. Germline V lookup: CDR1 SGHAT, CDR2 FQNNGV. The CDR3 spans 16 residues. V shed 5 bases and J 5 bases; nucleotides not matched to a gene: 12. CDR3 sequence (DNA): TGTGCCAGCAGCAAGGGGGCATCGGGGGGGCATCAGCCCCAGCATTTT. Its protein is CASSKGASGGHQPQHF.

Here the CDR3 DNA reads TGTGCCAGCAGCTCGGGACAGGCTAGCACAGATACGCAGTATTTT. Its protein product is CASSSGQASTDTQYF. The chain recombines TRBV7-9 with TRBJ2-3; TRBD1 matches 8 bases. Germline loops: CDR1 SEHNR, CDR2 FQNEAQ (reference sequence). This CDR3 is built from 15 residues. Trimming cost V 4 bases and J 0 bases; bases outside gene matches: 3. Full variable domain (remainder filled in from reference TRBV7-9 and TRBJ2-3): DTGVSQNPRHKITKRGQNVTFRCDPISEHNRLYWYRQTLGQGPEFLTYFQNEAQLEKSRLLSDRFSAERPKGSFSTLEIQRTEQGDSAMYLCASSSGQASTDTQYFGPGTRLTVL.

The rearrangement links TRBV7-2 to TRBJ1-1, with D unresolved. V was pared by 3 bases and J by 1 base, with 9 bases between. This CDR3 contains 14 residues. Germline lookup yields CDR1 SGHTA and CDR2 FQGNSA. The CDR3 is CASSLISGNTEAFF. As DNA, the CDR3 is TGTGCCAGCAGCTTGATCTCAGGGAACACTGAAGCTTTCTTT. The complete variable domain, with remaining parts taken from reference TRBV7-2 and TRBJ1-1, reads GAGVSQSPSNKVTEKGKDVELRCDPISGHTALYWYRQSLGQGLEFLIYFQGNSAPDKSGLPSDRFSAERTGGSVSTLTIQRTQQEDSAVYLCASSLISGNTEAFFGQGTRLTVV.

J is TRBJ1-6 and V is TRBV28; 7 nucleotides agree with TRBD1. Germline lookup yields CDR1 MDHEN and CDR2 SYDVKM. The CDR3 is 13 amino acids. Trimming cost V 3 bases and J 9 bases; bases outside gene matches: 2. The CDR3 reads CASSFYRGSPLHF. CDR3 coding DNA: TGTGCCAGCAGTTTTTACAGGGGTTCACCCCTCCACTTT.